The 17 T cell receptor beta chains below were found in one sample sequenced in a study of CD8+CD57+ T cells in acquired aplastic anemia. All patients picked for sequencing had shown, by flow cytometry, an expansion of CD8+CD57+ cells. TCR beta VDJ and CDR3 profiling used genomic DNA as template. MiXCR, applied by TCRdb to the reads, yields one record per CDR3 protein. Here the sample spans about 180,000 distinct CDR3 sequences, roughly 65% being singletons. The sequencing sample was made of sorted CD4+, CD8+, or CD8+CD57+ T cells (not recorded which) from PBMCs. These receptors all come from a human donor with aplastic anemia.

This chain connects TRBV20-1 to TRBJ2-7, with no clear D. The CDR3 totals 14 residues. The V gene lost 3 bases and the J gene lost 4 bases, with 16 bases spanning the gap. Germline lookup yields CDR1 DFQATT and CDR2 SNEGSKA (reference sequence). The DNA of the CDR3 is TGCAGTGCTAGGGTCGTGGGTCTTGGTTACGAGCAGTACTTC. Translated, it gives CSARVVGLGYEQYF.

The V and J genes are TRBV7-9 and TRBJ2-2; TRBD1 aligns across 8 bases. The germline gives CDR1 SEHNR, CDR2 FQNEAQ (reference sequence). The CDR3 runs to 13 residues. Losses at the gene ends were 5 bases for V and 4 bases for J; bases not matched to a gene: 0. This CDR3 is CASSGQGTGELFF. In nucleotides, the CDR3 is TGTGCCAGCAGCGGACAGGGCACCGGGGAGCTGTTTTTT.

The V and J genes are TRBV5-1 and TRBJ2-5, with TRBD1 identical over 8 bases. V lost 0 bases and J lost 5; bases outside the gene matches: 9. Germline V CDR1 and CDR2: SGHRS, YFSETQ. The CDR3 is 16 residues long. The CDR3 protein is CASSLAGQGAGETQYF. The CDR3 bases are TGCGCCAGCAGCTTGGCAGGTCAGGGGGCGGGTGAGACCCAGTACTTC.

Worth noting for this clonotype: A read error may account for a junction end that differs from germline. The gene calls are TRBV11-1 and TRBJ2-3; TRBD2 aligns across 14 bases. This CDR3 is 18 amino acids long. The germline V gene has CDR1 SGHAT and CDR2 FQDESV (reference sequence). CDR3 residues: CASSPWGLAGESPDTQYF. CDR3 nucleotide sequence: TGCGCCAGCAGCCCGTGGGGACTAGCGGGAGAAAGTCCGGATACGCAGTATTTT.

Remarks on this clonotype: A junction end diverges from the germline sequence, so it may reflect a read error. The chain links TRBV19 to TRBJ1-2; perhaps TRBD1 as D (5 bases). The V gene's germline CDR1 is LNHDA and CDR2 SQIVND (reference sequence). The CDR3 covers 13 residues. The CDR3 coding sequence is TGTGCCAGTAGTATGCTGGCACAGGAGATCCCGTACTTC. It translates to CASSMLAQEIPYF.

The chain is built from TRBV19 and TRBJ1-1; D remains unclear. CDR3 size: 13 residues. The V end lost 1 base, the J end lost 8 bases, and 11 bases lay between the germline ends. Germline-derived CDR1 and CDR2 are LNHDA and SQIVND (reference sequence). As DNA, the CDR3 is TGTGCCAGTAGTATAGGGTTGTCTCGAGAAGCTTTCTTT. Translating gives CASSIGLSREAFF.

The CDR3 coding sequence is TGCGCCAGCAGGATTGATAGCGGGCCGTACAATGAGCAGTTCTTC. Its translation: CASRIDSGPYNEQFF. The chain has TRBV5-1 and TRBJ2-1; 7 bases match TRBD2. This CDR3 comprises 15 residues. The trim removed 5 bases at V and 4 bases at J, leaving 9 bases unmatched. Germline V gives CDR1 SGHRS, CDR2 YFSETQ.

There are many counts of this clonotype. This chain connects TRBV4-2 to TRBJ2-5; 7 bases map to TRBD2. Trimming took 0 bases from V and 5 from J; bases not matched to a gene: 9. CDR1 and CDR2 from the germline V gene are LGHNA and YNFKEQ. The CDR3 loop spans 16 amino acids. The CDR3 nucleotides read TGTGCCAGCAGCCAAGATCTTTTTGGGAGGGAGGAGACCCAGTACTTC. Translating it yields CASSQDLFGREETQYF.

This clonotype was recorded a few times. The chain employs TRBV29-1 and TRBJ1-1; TRBD1 matches 9 bases. The CDR3 sequence is 15 residues long. V shed 6 bases and J 1 base; nucleotides not matched to a gene: 9. Germline CDR1 reads SQVTM; CDR2 reads ANQGSEA. CDR3 in DNA: TGCAGCGTCCTCATCGGGACAGGGCGGAACACTGAAGCTTTCTTT. This encodes CSVLIGTGRNTEAFF.

Only one count was recorded for this clonotype. The J gene is TRBJ2-2, the V gene TRBV15, with no clear D. The CDR3 runs to 12 residues. Germline V gene lookup returns CDR1 LNHNV and CDR2 YYDKDF (reference sequence). Trimming shortened V by 5 bases and J by 7 bases, and 8 bases separated the two germline ends. CDR3 DNA: TGTGCCACCAGCGGTTCGATCGGGGAGCTGTTTTTT. Encoded protein: CATSGSIGELFF.

Regarding this clonotype: One junction end does not reproduce the germline sequence, and a read error may be involved. The V call is TRBV7-3, the J call TRBJ2-3; no reliable D call. Germline loops: CDR1 SGHTA, CDR2 FQGTGA. There are 15 residues in the CDR3. The CDR3 loop is CASSFSPRSEDTQYF. The CDR3 coding sequence is TGTGCTAGCAGCTTTAGTCCCCGTTCGGAAGATACGCAGTATTTT.

This clonotype was detected many times. The rearrangement uses TRBV19 and TRBJ2-1; TRBD2 is a possible D gene (6 bases). Germline CDR1 and CDR2: LNHDA and SQIVND (reference sequence). Trimming removed 0 bases from V and 6 bases from J, with 18 bases in between. The CDR3 has 17 amino acids. This CDR3 is CASSIDRGLQAVNEQFF. For the CDR3, the DNA is TGTGCCAGTAGTATAGATCGGGGACTCCAGGCGGTCAATGAGCAGTTCTTC.

This chain uses TRBV2 with TRBJ1-6; D is uncertain. There are 15 residues in the CDR3. Germline CDR1 SNHLY, CDR2 FYNNEI. The germline V and J ends were trimmed by 7 bases and 3 bases, with 13 bases remaining between them. The CDR3 sequence is CASTGSSFYNSPLHF. In DNA form, the CDR3 reads TGTGCCAGCACCGGTTCCTCTTTCTATAATTCACCCCTCCACTTT.

The V call is TRBV7-8, the J call TRBJ2-7; 12 bases align to TRBD1. The CDR3 contains 16 residues. Germline values: CDR1 SGHVS, CDR2 FQNEAQ. The V and J ends lost 1 base and 5 bases, in that order; junction bases with no gene match: 6. The CDR3 DNA reads TGTGCCAGCAGCTTAGGTGGGACAGGGGGCGTCGACGAGCAGTACTTC. It is translated as CASSLGGTGGVDEQYF.

The chain has TRBV7-8 and TRBJ1-4; the D is unclear. This CDR3 is 15 amino acids long. Looked up from germline, CDR1 is SGHVS and CDR2 is FQNEAQ. V was pared by 1 base and J by 5 bases, with 11 bases between. The CDR3 DNA follows: TGTGCCAGCAGCTTAGTTCAGGCAAGAAATGAAAAACTGTTTTTT. Translation: CASSLVQARNEKLFF.

This clonotype was detected ten times or more. The V gene is TRBV10-2, the J gene TRBJ1-1; possible D gene TRBD1, 5 bases. Trimming took 6 bases from V and 4 from J, leaving 9 bases between them. Germline V gives CDR1 WSHSY, CDR2 SAAADI. The CDR3 runs 12 residues. CDR3 sequence reads: CASSQGATEAFF. CDR3 nucleotide sequence: TGCGCCAGCAGCCAGGGCGCCACTGAAGCTTTCTTT.

CDR3 protein: CASSPLRQGLTSPLHF. The CDR3 DNA reads TGCGCCAGCAGTCCTCTCCGACAGGGATTGACTTCACCCCTCCACTTT. This sequence joins TRBV10-2 and TRBJ1-6, with 7 bases fitting TRBD1. The ends lost 5 bases at V and 9 bases at J; junction bases unmatched: 13. CDR1 is WSHSY and CDR2 is SAAADI in the germline V gene. The CDR3 has 16 amino acids.